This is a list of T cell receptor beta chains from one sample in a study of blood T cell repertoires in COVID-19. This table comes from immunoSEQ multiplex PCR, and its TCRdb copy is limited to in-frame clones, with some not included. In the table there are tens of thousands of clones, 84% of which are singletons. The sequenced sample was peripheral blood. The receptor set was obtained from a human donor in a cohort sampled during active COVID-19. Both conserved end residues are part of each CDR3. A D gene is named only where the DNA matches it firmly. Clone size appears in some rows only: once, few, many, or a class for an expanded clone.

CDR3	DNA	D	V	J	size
CASSKGDQETQYF	TGTGCCAGCAGCAAGGGGGACCAAGAGACCCAGTACTTC	.	TRBV3-1/TRBV3-2	TRBJ2-5	.
CASSSRGGGWGYEQYF	TGTGCCAGCAGCTCCCGAGGAGGCGGGTGGGGATACGAGCAGTACTTC	.	TRBV21-1	TRBJ2-7	.
CASRSGGTGELFF	TGTGCCAGCAGATCAGGGGGCACCGGGGAGCTGTTTTTT	TRBD1	TRBV28	TRBJ2-2	.
CASSPSQGASYNSPLHF	TGTGCCAGCAGCCCCAGTCAGGGGGCCTCCTATAATTCACCCCTCCACTTT	TRBD1	TRBV28	TRBJ1-6	few
CASSEGVAGTYEQYF	TGTGCCAGCAGTGAAGGGGTAGCGGGAACCTACGAGCAGTACTTC	TRBD2	TRBV6-1	TRBJ2-7	few
CASSLDGGVTYGYTF	TGTGCCAGCAGCTTAGACGGGGGGGTAACTTATGGCTACACCTTC	.	TRBV7-9	TRBJ1-2	.
CASSGTSVGNEQFF	TGTGCCAGCAGTGGGACTAGTGTCGGCAATGAGCAGTTCTTC	TRBD2	TRBV6-4	TRBJ2-1	.
CASTPGTDTQYF	TGTGCCAGCACCCCTGGCACAGATACGCAGTATTTT	.	TRBV2	TRBJ2-3	.
CASRPGSGNTIYF	TGCGCCAGCAGGCCGGGGTCCGGAAACACCATATATTTT	.	TRBV5-1	TRBJ1-3	.
CASSLGSGTKGETQYF	TGTGCCAGCAGCTTGGGTTCCGGGACAAAGGGAGAGACCCAGTACTTC	.	TRBV5-4	TRBJ2-5	.
CASSSTGGTANEKLFF	TGTGCCAGCAGTTCGACAGGGGGAACGGCTAATGAAAAACTGTTTTTT	TRBD1	TRBV28	TRBJ1-4	.
CASSEAAQGEQYF	TGTGCCAGCAGTGAAGCAGCCCAGGGAGAGCAGTACTTC	.	TRBV6-1	TRBJ2-7	.
CATGDRGRGQPQHF	TGTGCCACCGGGGACAGGGGGCGCGGGCAGCCCCAGCATTTT	TRBD1	TRBV6-5	TRBJ1-5	once
CATKKARGLGVENTEAFF	TGTGCCACCAAGAAAGCCAGGGGCTTAGGAGTTGAGAACACTGAAGCTTTCTTT	.	TRBV19	TRBJ1-1	.
CASSVEVGGPDTQYF	TGTGCCAGCAGCGTAGAAGTGGGAGGGCCAGATACGCAGTATTTT	TRBD2	TRBV9	TRBJ2-3	once
CASSPRDRDYEQYF	TGTGCCAGCAGCCCCCGGGACAGGGATTACGAGCAGTACTTC	TRBD1	TRBV7-8	TRBJ2-7	.
CASSQTSGAFSYEQYF	TGTGCCAGCAGCCAGACTAGCGGGGCCTTCTCCTACGAGCAGTACTTC	TRBD2	TRBV3-1/TRBV3-2	TRBJ2-7	.
CASSRLPGLVNEQYF	TGTGCCAGCAGCCGACTACCGGGACTAGTCAACGAGCAGTACTTC	TRBD2	TRBV4-2	TRBJ2-7	.
CASSLPVGTYEQYF	TGTGCCAGCAGTCTACCAGTCGGGACCTACGAGCAGTACTTC	.	TRBV28	TRBJ2-7	.
CASSGQGWTGELFF	TGTGCCAGCAGTGGGCAGGGATGGACCGGGGAGCTGTTTTTT	.	TRBV2	TRBJ2-2	few
CASSLVPGRYGYTF	TGTGCCAGCAGCTTGGTCCCAGGGAGGTATGGCTACACCTTC	.	TRBV5-4	TRBJ1-2	.
CASSPNPGQGAYEQYF	TGCGCCAGCAGCCCCAATCCGGGACAGGGGGCCTACGAGCAGTACTTC	TRBD1	TRBV5-1	TRBJ2-7	.
CASSLGSGRGEAFF	TGTGCCAGCAGCTTAGGGTCAGGGCGCGGTGAAGCTTTCTTT	.	TRBV11-2	TRBJ1-1	.
CASVLAGAFNEQFF	TGCGCCAGCGTTCTGGCGGGAGCTTTCAATGAGCAGTTCTTC	TRBD2	TRBV10-2	TRBJ2-1	few
CASSFRNSYEQYF	TGTGCCAGCAGCTTCAGGAATTCCTACGAGCAGTACTTC	.	TRBV7-2	TRBJ2-7	few
CASSQRDRGTDTQYF	TGTGCCAGCAGCCAACGGGACAGGGGGACAGATACGCAGTATTTT	TRBD1	TRBV6-6	TRBJ2-3	.
CASSARTGEFIPLHF	TGTGCCAGCAGTGCTAGGACAGGAGAATTCATACCCCTCCACTTT	TRBD1	TRBV2	TRBJ1-6	.
CASRTPNGGLETQYF	TGTGCCAGCAGGACCCCCAACGGGGGTCTCGAGACCCAGTACTTC	.	TRBV2	TRBJ2-5	.